Sequencing of this T cell receptor beta chain was carried out in a study of tissue T cells after allogeneic stem cell transplantation. With regard to this clone: The gene names given are mouse names. Read coverage stops 1 residue before the CDR3 terminus; the germline J gene supplies the remainder.

This CDR3 has 14 residues. The junction had 3 bases not matched to a gene; V was cut back by 0 bases and J by 7 bases. The germline gives CDR1 SGHSN, CDR2 HYEKVE. Indicated time point: mouse harvest day 7 after allogeneic transplant. Tail vein injection delivered 10^7 T-cell-depleted bone marrow cells and 10^6 splenic CD5+ T cells. Only in-frame clones appear in the TCRdb table, and some are missing; sequencing was by immunoSEQ multiplex PCR. The data show some 2,600 clones, approximately 52% seen once. Sequencing used spleen. This clonotype was obtained from a female BALB/c mouse given C57BL/6 T cells with graft-versus-host disease after an allogeneic hematopoietic cell transplant. This chain joins TRBV12-1 and TRBJ2-2, with 8 bases matching TRBD2. Partial CDR3 DNA: TGTGCCAGCTCTCTCGCTGGGGGGAGCGGGCAGCTCTAC. This codes for CASSLAGGSGQLY. The whole CDR3 region reads CASSLAGGSGQLYF.